One and the same sample provided the 24 T cell receptor beta chains below, sequenced in a study of technical replicates of blood from a handful of donors. The protocol was immunoSEQ multiplex PCR, while the TCRdb copy is restricted to in-frame clones and leaves out a portion. The sample shows around 17,000 clones, 82% of them seen only once. The sample consisted of PBMCs. The receptor source for this set is a human donor in good health. Some clones in this sample may be carry-over from other donors' samples.

This clone came up once. The J gene is TRBJ1-1, the V gene TRBV18; D might be TRBD1 (5 bases). Between the trimmed V and J ends, which lost 3 bases and 5 bases, there was a span of 13 bases. This CDR3 has 14 residues. Germline V CDR1 and CDR2: KGHSH, LQKENI. CDR3 nucleotide sequence: TGTGCCAGCTCACCCGCAGGGTTAAGGACTGAAGCTTTCTTT. It yields the protein CASSPAGLRTEAFF. Drawing the rest from reference TRBV18 and TRBJ1-1, the complete variable domain is NAGVMQNPRHLVRRRGQEARLRCSPMKGHSHVYWYRQLPEEGLKFMVYLQKENIIDESGMPKERFSAEFPKEGPSILRIQQVVRGDSAAYFCASSPAGLRTEAFFGQGTRLTVV.

The gene calls are TRBV29-1 and TRBJ2-5; 7 positions agree with TRBD2. CDR1 SQVTM and CDR2 ANQGSEA come from the germline V gene. CDR3 length equals 17 residues. Trimming at V came to 3 bases and at J to 1 base, leaving 14 bases not matched to a gene. CDR3 sequence: CSVDFHIGRVVQETQYF. The CDR3, as DNA: TGCAGCGTTGATTTTCACATAGGGAGGGTCGTCCAAGAGACCCAGTACTTC.

The rearrangement joins TRBV11-2 to TRBJ2-7, with TRBD1 as a possible D gene (5 bases). Trimming removed 5 bases at V and 2 bases at J, with 10 bases between. Per germline, CDR1 SGHAT and CDR2 FQNNGV. The CDR3 covers 13 residues. The CDR3 reads CASSQDIPYEQYF. In nucleotides, the CDR3 is TGTGCCAGCAGCCAGGACATTCCCTACGAGCAGTACTTC.

The V call is TRBV29-1, the J call TRBJ2-2; possible D gene TRBD1, 5 bases. The germline V and J ends were trimmed by 4 bases and 4 bases, with 10 bases remaining between them. Germline values: CDR1 SQVTM, CDR2 ANQGSEA. The CDR3 runs to 13 residues. CDR3 protein: CSVGGRATGELFF. CDR3 bases: TGCAGCGTTGGGGGCAGGGCCACCGGGGAGCTGTTTTTT.

The rearrangement uses TRBV19 and TRBJ1-5; 9 bases are shared with TRBD1. The CDR3 consists of 15 residues. The V gene's germline CDR1 is LNHDA and CDR2 SQIVND (reference sequence). With V trimmed by 6 bases and J by 5 bases, 8 bases remained unmatched. This chain's CDR3 is CASREQGARDQPQHF. CDR3 sequence (DNA): TGTGCCAGTAGGGAACAGGGGGCGAGGGATCAGCCCCAGCATTTT.

The genes are TRBV6-1 and TRBJ1-2; TRBD1 agrees at 8 bases. Germline CDR1 is MNHNS and CDR2 is SASEGT. The CDR3 has 13 residues. The ends lost 6 bases at V and 4 bases at J; junction bases unmatched: 4. CDR3 nucleotides: TGTGCCAGCAGGCCCGGACAGGGCTATGGCTACACCTTC. Translated: CASRPGQGYGYTF.

The chain carries TRBV7-6 and TRBJ2-3; 8 nucleotides line up with TRBD2. CDR1 SGHVS and CDR2 FNYEAQ come from the germline V gene. CDR3 length equals 17 residues. Losses at the gene ends were 5 bases for V and 3 bases for J; bases not matched to a gene: 13. In DNA, the CDR3 is TGTGCCAGCAGCCTTATGACTAGCGCCGGAAGAACAGATACGCAGTATTTT. This gives the protein CASSLMTSAGRTDTQYF.

The V and J genes are TRBV5-1 and TRBJ1-1; the D gene is possibly TRBD1 (6 bases). Trimming removed 0 bases from V and 0 bases from J, with 12 bases in between. This CDR3 region has 16 residues. The germline CDR1 and CDR2 sequences are SGHRS and YFSETQ. The CDR3 coding sequence is TGCGCCAGCAGCTTGGGGGGGGGACAAATGAACACTGAAGCTTTCTTT. As protein: CASSLGGGQMNTEAFF.

As DNA, the CDR3 is TGTGCCAGCAGCTTAATCCCTAGCGGGAGCGATGAGCAGTTCTTC. Protein: CASSLIPSGSDEQFF. The chain recombines TRBV11-2 with TRBJ2-1; 10 positions agree with TRBD2. The CDR3 loop spans 15 amino acids. J was trimmed by 8 bases and V by 2 bases; bases with no gene match: 6. Germline V CDR1 and CDR2: SGHAT, FQNNGV.

In nucleotides, the CDR3 is TGTGCCAGCAGTTTAACGACAGGGGGGGCCGGGGAGCTGTTTTTT. Protein sequence: CASSLTTGGAGELFF. This rearrangement joins TRBV28 to TRBJ2-2; 9 bases map to TRBD1. The CDR3 is made up of 15 amino acids. Germline loops: CDR1 MDHEN, CDR2 SYDVKM. V lost 2 bases, J lost 6 bases, and 4 bases stayed unmatched. The complete variable domain, with remaining parts taken from reference TRBV28 and TRBJ2-2, reads DVKVTQSSRYLVKRTGEKVFLECVQDMDHENMFWYRQDPGLGLRLIYFSYDVKMKEKGDIPEGYSVSREKKERFSLILESASTNQTSMYLCASSLTTGGAGELFFGEGSRLTVL.

V is TRBV10-3 and J is TRBJ2-1, with 11 bases that match TRBD2. Germline lookup yields CDR1 ENHRY and CDR2 SYGVKD. CDR3 length: 15 amino acids. V lost 2 bases and J lost 9; bases outside the gene matches: 6. CDR3 bases: TGTGCCATCAGTGAGGTAGCGGGAGGGCCGGTTGAGCAGTTCTTC. Its protein product is CAISEVAGGPVEQFF.

The chain couples TRBV19 to TRBJ1-2, with 7 bases matching TRBD1. Germline assignment: CDR1 LNHDA and CDR2 SQIVND (reference sequence). CDR3 length equals 15 residues. The junction had 8 bases not matched to a gene; V was cut back by 4 bases and J by 3 bases. The CDR3 coding sequence is TGTGCCAGTAGTACGACTTGGGACAGCCACTATGGCTACACCTTC. Its translation is CASSTTWDSHYGYTF. Looking up the rest from reference TRBV19 and TRBJ1-2 gives the full variable domain: DGGITQSPKYLFRKEGQNVTLSCEQNLNHDAMYWYRQDPGQGLRLIYYSQIVNDFQKGDIAEGYSVSREKKESFPLTVTSAQKNPTAFYLCASSTTWDSHYGYTFGSGTRLTVV.

V gene TRBV19 combines with J gene TRBJ2-5, with D perhaps matching TRBD2 (5 bases). V lost 6 bases to trimming and J lost 5 bases, with 19 bases between them. The length of the CDR3 is 15 residues. Germline assignment: CDR1 LNHDA and CDR2 SQIVND (reference sequence). Written as DNA, the CDR3 is TGTGCCAGTAGAGTCTCGTACCGGGGATACGAGACCCAGTACTTC. Translation gives CASRVSYRGYETQYF. Using reference TRBV19 and TRBJ2-5 for the parts outside the CDR3, the full variable domain is DGGITQSPKYLFRKEGQNVTLSCEQNLNHDAMYWYRQDPGQGLRLIYYSQIVNDFQKGDIAEGYSVSREKKESFPLTVTSAQKNPTAFYLCASRVSYRGYETQYFGPGTRLLVL.

The genes are TRBV10-1 and TRBJ2-7, with 7 bases matching TRBD1. Unmatched junction bases numbered 11, after V lost 6 bases and J lost 6 bases. Germline-derived CDR1 and CDR2 are WNHNN and SYGVQD (reference sequence). The CDR3 is made up of 14 amino acids. The CDR3 sequence is CASSPWTGPREQYF. CDR3 coding DNA: TGCGCCAGCAGCCCTTGGACAGGTCCTCGCGAGCAGTACTTC.

The CDR3 DNA is TGTGCCATCGAGACAGTGAACACCGGGGAGCTGTTTTTT. Protein sequence: CAIETVNTGELFF. The chain links TRBV10-3 to TRBJ2-2; TRBD1 is a possible D gene (5 bases). V was shortened by 8 bases and J by 1 base, with 8 bases between the two germline ends. The CDR3 contains 13 residues. Germline V gene lookup returns CDR1 ENHRY and CDR2 SYGVKD.

The chain has TRBV27 and TRBJ1-1, with 10 bases fitting TRBD1. The CDR3 has 15 residues. V shed 3 bases, J shed 4 bases, and the junction held 5 bases outside the gene matches. The germline CDR1 and CDR2 sequences are MNHEY and SMNVEV (reference sequence). In DNA, the CDR3 is TGTGCCAGCAGTTTGGAGACAGGGGGCTCCACTGAAGCTTTCTTT. Residues: CASSLETGGSTEAFF.

The chain carries TRBV30 and TRBJ2-5; D gene ambiguous. Germline V gene sequence: CDR1 GTSNPN, CDR2 SVGIG (reference sequence). The germline V and J ends were trimmed by 2 bases and 5 bases, with 9 bases remaining between them. The CDR3 loop spans 12 amino acids. CDR3 nucleotide sequence: TGTGCCTGGAGTTATGGTCAGGAGACCCAGTACTTC. Translated: CAWSYGQETQYF.

The chain links TRBV4-2 to TRBJ2-2; 10 bases align to TRBD1. Trimming at V came to 3 bases and at J to 7 bases, leaving 8 bases not matched to a gene. Germline lookup yields CDR1 LGHNA and CDR2 YNFKEQ. The length of the CDR3 is 16 residues. For the CDR3, the DNA is TGTGCCAGCAGCCAGGGACAGGGGATGTGGTACGGGGAGCTGTTTTTT. The encoded protein is CASSQGQGMWYGELFF.

The gene calls are TRBV9 and TRBJ2-3, with 7 positions matching TRBD1. Germline V gene lookup returns CDR1 SGDLS and CDR2 YYNGEE. The CDR3 loop spans 14 amino acids. V trimming: 0 bases; J trimming: 5 bases; junction bases outside the gene matches: 3. CDR3 nucleotides: TGTGCCAGCAGCGTAGTACCAGGGGGAGATACGCAGTATTTT. Translated: CASSVVPGGDTQYF.

The chain recombines TRBV7-3 with TRBJ2-3, with D possibly being TRBD2 (6 bases). Germline-derived CDR1 and CDR2 are SGHTA and FQGTGA. Trimming stripped 3 bases from V and 2 bases from J, with 9 bases between. CDR3 size: 14 residues. The CDR3 reads CASSFGGFTDTQYF. CDR3 nucleotide sequence: TGTGCCAGCAGCTTTGGGGGGTTCACAGATACGCAGTATTTT.

The chain uses TRBV6-5 and TRBJ1-5; 7 bases map to TRBD1. V gave up 6 bases and J gave up 0 bases; unmatched junction bases: 5. The CDR3 sequence is 15 residues long. The germline gives CDR1 MNHEY, CDR2 SVGAGI. The CDR3 loop reads CASRLQGNSNQPQHF. CDR3 DNA: TGTGCCAGCAGATTACAGGGGAATAGCAATCAGCCCCAGCATTTT.

The V gene is TRBV30, the J gene TRBJ2-3; 10 positions match TRBD2. The CDR3 length is 15 residues. Trimming took 4 bases from V and 4 from J; bases not matched to a gene: 8. Germline V gives CDR1 GTSNPN, CDR2 SVGIG (reference sequence). CDR3 amino acids: CAWNRLAGVADTQYF. The DNA of the CDR3 is TGTGCCTGGAACCGGCTAGCGGGAGTTGCAGATACGCAGTATTTT.

This clone showed up just once. The chain recombines TRBV7-6 with TRBJ1-5, with unresolved D. The germline gives CDR1 SGHVS, CDR2 FNYEAQ. V lost 5 bases and J lost 6, with 17 bases in between. There are 15 residues in the CDR3. The chain's CDR3 is CASSLGPLSGQPQHF. CDR3 nucleotide sequence: TGTGCCAGCAGCCTCGGACCGCTAAGCGGTCAGCCCCAGCATTTT. Together with reference TRBV7-6 and TRBJ1-5, the CDR3 gives the full variable domain: GAGVSQSPRYKVTKRGQDVALRCDPISGHVSLYWYRQALGQGPEFLTYFNYEAQQDKSGLPNDRFSAERPEGSISTLTIQRTEQRDSAMYRCASSLGPLSGQPQHFGDGTRLSIL.

The chain has TRBV11-3 and TRBJ2-1, with a weak D call TRBD2 (6 bases). Germline V gene sequence: CDR1 SGHNT, CDR2 YENEEA. Trimming removed 4 bases at V and 4 bases at J, with 8 bases between. CDR3 size: 13 residues. CDR3 DNA sequence: TGTGCCAGCAGCTGGACTACGTACAATGAGCAGTTCTTC. It yields the protein CASSWTTYNEQFF.